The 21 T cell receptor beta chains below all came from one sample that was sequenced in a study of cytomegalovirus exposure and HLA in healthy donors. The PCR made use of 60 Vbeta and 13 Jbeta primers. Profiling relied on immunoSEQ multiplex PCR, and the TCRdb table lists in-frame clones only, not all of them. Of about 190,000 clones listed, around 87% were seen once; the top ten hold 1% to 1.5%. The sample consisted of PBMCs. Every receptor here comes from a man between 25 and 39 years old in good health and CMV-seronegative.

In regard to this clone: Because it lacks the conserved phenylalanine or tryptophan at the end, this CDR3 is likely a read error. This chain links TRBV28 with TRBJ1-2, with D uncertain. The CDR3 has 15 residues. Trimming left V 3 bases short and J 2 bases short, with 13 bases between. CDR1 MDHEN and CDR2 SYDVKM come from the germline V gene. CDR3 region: CASSFGRRFNYGYTL. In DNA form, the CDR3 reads TGTGCCAGCAGTTTCGGGAGAAGGTTCAACTATGGCTACACCCTC.

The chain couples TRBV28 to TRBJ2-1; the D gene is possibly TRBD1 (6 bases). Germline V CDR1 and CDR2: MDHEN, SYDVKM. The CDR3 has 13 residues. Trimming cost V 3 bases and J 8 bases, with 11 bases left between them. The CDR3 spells CASSFARGHEQFF. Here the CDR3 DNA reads TGTGCCAGCAGTTTTGCCAGGGGACATGAGCAGTTCTTC.

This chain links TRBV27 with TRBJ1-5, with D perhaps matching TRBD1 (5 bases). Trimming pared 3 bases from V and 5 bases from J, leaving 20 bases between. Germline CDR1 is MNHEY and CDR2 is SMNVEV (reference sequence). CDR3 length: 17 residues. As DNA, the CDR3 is TGTGCCAGCAGTTTCCGAACTTCCCGGGGACTACATCAGCCCCAGCATTTT. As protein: CASSFRTSRGLHQPQHF.

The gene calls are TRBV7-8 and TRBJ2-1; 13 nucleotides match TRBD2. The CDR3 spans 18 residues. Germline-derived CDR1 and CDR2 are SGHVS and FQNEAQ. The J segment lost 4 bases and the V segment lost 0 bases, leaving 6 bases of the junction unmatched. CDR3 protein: CASSLAGGLAGRYNEQFF. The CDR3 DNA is TGTGCCAGCAGCTTAGCTGGGGGACTAGCGGGGAGGTACAATGAGCAGTTCTTC.

CDR3 residues: CASSLGHGLYGYTF. As DNA, the CDR3 is TGCGCCAGCAGCTTGGGACACGGCTTGTATGGCTACACCTTC. The chain carries TRBV5-1 and TRBJ1-2, with D unclear. The CDR3 length is 14 residues. The V gene lost 0 bases and the J gene lost 5 bases, with 11 bases spanning the gap. Germline CDR1 and CDR2: SGHRS and YFSETQ.

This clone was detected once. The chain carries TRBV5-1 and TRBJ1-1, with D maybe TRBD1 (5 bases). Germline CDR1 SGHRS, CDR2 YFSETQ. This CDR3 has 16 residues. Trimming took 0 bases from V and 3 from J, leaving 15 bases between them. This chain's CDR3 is CASSLGVGGEDTEAFF. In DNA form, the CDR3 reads TGCGCCAGCAGCTTGGGGGTGGGGGGGGAGGACACTGAAGCTTTCTTT.

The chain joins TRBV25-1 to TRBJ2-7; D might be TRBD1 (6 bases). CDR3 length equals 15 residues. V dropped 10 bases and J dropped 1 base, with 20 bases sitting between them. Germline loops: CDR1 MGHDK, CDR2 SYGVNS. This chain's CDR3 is CAIPGTPEPSYEQYF. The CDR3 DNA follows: TGTGCCATCCCCGGGACACCAGAACCTTCCTACGAGCAGTACTTC.

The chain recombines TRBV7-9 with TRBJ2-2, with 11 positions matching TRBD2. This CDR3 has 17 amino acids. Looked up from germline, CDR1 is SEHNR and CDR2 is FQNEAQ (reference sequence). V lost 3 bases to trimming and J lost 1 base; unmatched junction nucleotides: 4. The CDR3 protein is CASSFLSGGENTGELFF. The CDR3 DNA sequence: TGTGCCAGCAGCTTTCTTAGCGGGGGGGAGAACACCGGGGAGCTGTTTTTT.

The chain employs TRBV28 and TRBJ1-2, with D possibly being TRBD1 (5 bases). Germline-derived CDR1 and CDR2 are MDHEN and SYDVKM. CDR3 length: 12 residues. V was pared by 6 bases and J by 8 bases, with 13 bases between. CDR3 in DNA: TGTGCCAGCAGGGGCAGGGTGGGGGGCTACACCTTC. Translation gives CASRGRVGGYTF.

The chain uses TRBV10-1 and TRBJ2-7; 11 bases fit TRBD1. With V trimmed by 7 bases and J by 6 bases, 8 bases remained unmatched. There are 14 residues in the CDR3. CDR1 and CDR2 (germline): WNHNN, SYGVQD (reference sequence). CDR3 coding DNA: TGCGCCAGCAAGTCGGGACAGGGGGTAGGCGAGCAGTACTTC. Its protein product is CASKSGQGVGEQYF.

The CDR3 DNA follows: TGCAGCGTTGCGGCATGGGACAGGGGAGGTACGCAGTATTTT. Its translation is CSVAAWDRGGTQYF. The chain carries TRBV29-1 and TRBJ2-3, with 10 bases fitting TRBD1. In germline, CDR1 is SQVTM, CDR2 ANQGSEA. This CDR3 is 14 amino acids long. V trimming: 4 bases; J trimming: 8 bases; junction bases outside the gene matches: 9.

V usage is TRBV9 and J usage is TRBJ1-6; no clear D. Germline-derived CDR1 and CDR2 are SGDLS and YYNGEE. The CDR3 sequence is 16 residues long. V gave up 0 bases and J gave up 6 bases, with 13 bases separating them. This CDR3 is CASSVEAAPSNSPLHF. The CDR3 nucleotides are TGTGCCAGCAGCGTAGAGGCGGCGCCCTCTAATTCACCCCTCCACTTT.

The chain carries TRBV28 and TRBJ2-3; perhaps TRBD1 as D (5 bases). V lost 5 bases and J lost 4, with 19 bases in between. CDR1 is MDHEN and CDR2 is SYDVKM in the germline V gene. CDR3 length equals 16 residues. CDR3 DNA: TGTGCCAGCAGTGTGGTAGGGGCTCCCTCCCCAGATACGCAGTATTTT. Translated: CASSVVGAPSPDTQYF.

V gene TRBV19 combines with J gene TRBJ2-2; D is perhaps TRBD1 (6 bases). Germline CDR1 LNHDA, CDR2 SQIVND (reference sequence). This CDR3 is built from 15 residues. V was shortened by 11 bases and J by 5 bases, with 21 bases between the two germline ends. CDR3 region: CASAGGWRRTGELFF. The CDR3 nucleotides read TGTGCCTCCGCTGGGGGCTGGCGGCGAACCGGGGAGCTGTTTTTT.

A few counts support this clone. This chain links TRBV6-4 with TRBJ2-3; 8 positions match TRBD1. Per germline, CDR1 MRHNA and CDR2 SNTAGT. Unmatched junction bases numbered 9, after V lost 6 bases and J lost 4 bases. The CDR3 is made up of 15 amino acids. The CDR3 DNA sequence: TGTGCCAGCAGGATGACAGGGGCTGGGTCAGATACGCAGTATTTT. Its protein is CASRMTGAGSDTQYF.

The CDR3 sequence is CASSAGTSGTGGPQETQYF. For the CDR3, the DNA is TGTGCCAGCAGCGCGGGGACTAGCGGGACTGGGGGGCCTCAAGAGACCCAGTACTTC. The V gene is TRBV9, the J gene TRBJ2-5; TRBD2 matches 13 bases. The V and J ends lost 3 bases and 2 bases, in that order; junction bases with no gene match: 13. CDR3 length: 19 amino acids. Germline lookup yields CDR1 SGDLS and CDR2 YYNGEE.

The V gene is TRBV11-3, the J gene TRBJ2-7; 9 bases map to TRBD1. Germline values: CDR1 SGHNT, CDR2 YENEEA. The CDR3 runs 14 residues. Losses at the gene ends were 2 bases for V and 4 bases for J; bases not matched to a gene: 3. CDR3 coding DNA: TGTGCCAGCAGCTTAACGGGACAGGGTTACGAGCAGTACTTC. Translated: CASSLTGQGYEQYF.

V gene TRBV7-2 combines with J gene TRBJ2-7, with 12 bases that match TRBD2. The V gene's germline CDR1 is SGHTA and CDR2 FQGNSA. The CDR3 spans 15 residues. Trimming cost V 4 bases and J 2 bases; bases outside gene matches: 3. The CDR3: CASSSSGGAPYEQYF. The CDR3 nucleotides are TGTGCCAGCAGCTCTAGCGGGGGGGCCCCCTACGAGCAGTACTTC.

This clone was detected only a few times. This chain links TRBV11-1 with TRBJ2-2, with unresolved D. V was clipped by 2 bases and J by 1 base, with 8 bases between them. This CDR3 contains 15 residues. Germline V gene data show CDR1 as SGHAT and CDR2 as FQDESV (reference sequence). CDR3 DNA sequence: TGTGCCAGCAGCTTATTTCCGGGGAACACCGGGGAGCTGTTTTTT. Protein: CASSLFPGNTGELFF.

The CDR3 DNA is TGTGCCAGTAGAAAGGGTGAGGGCATTCAGTACTTC. It yields the protein CASRKGEGIQYF. The chain uses TRBV19 and TRBJ2-4, with D possibly TRBD2 on 5 matching bases. Deletions cut 6 bases from V and 9 bases from J, with 12 bases between. CDR3 length equals 12 residues. Germline V gene data show CDR1 as LNHDA and CDR2 as SQIVND (reference sequence). Complete variable domain (other parts from reference TRBV19 and TRBJ2-4): DGGITQSPKYLFRKEGQNVTLSCEQNLNHDAMYWYRQDPGQGLRLIYYSQIVNDFQKGDIAEGYSVSREKKESFPLTVTSAQKNPTAFYLCASRKGEGIQYFGAGTRLSVL.

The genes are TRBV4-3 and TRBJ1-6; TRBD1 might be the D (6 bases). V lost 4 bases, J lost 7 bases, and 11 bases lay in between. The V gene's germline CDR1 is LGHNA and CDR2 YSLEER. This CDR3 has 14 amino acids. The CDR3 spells CASSREGGNSPLHF. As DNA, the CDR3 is TGCGCCAGCAGCCGGGAGGGGGGGAATTCACCCCTCCACTTT.